The T cell receptor beta chain under discussion was sequenced for a study of long-term antiretroviral therapy in people with HIV. General study points: Pre-ART expanded TRB clones stayed dominant throughout, though often decreasing after ART.

An immunoSEQ assay, version v3.0, was performed at survey level. TCRdb keeps only in-frame clones here, not all; method: immunoSEQ multiplex PCR. In the table there are roughly 29,000 clones, approximately 95% of which are singletons. V shed 4 bases, J shed 4 bases, and the junction held 5 bases outside the gene matches. The length of the CDR3 is 14 residues. Germline V gives CDR1 MNHNS, CDR2 SASEGT. A remark on this clone: No antigen is known for it.

The rearrangement links TRBV6-1 to TRBJ1-1, with 8 bases aligning to TRBD1. The receptor's source is a man aged 50 to 60 with HIV. Sequenced here: unsorted PBMCs, sampled 5.3 years after starting antiretroviral therapy. The CDR3 region is CASSVSTGATEAFF. The CDR3 bases are TGTGCCAGCAGTGTATCGACAGGGGCCACTGAAGCTTTCTTT.